Sequencing of this T cell receptor beta chain was carried out in a study of T-cell memory formation after mild COVID-19. V shed 5 bases and J shed 7 bases, with 10 bases lying between them. Per germline, CDR1 SGHNT and CDR2 YYREEE (reference sequence). The CDR3 loop spans 12 amino acids. Each CDR3 protein gets one entry after TCRdb re-called the 5' RACE reads with MiXCR. The sample contains about 360,000 distinct CDR3 sequences, approximately 15% of which appear only once. The chain joins TRBV5-4 to TRBJ2-1; TRBD1 might be the D (6 bases). This TCR derives from a man between 18 and 29 years old who had mild COVID-19 (a few samples of this study predate the infection). Cell type and time point are not known. Input material: PBMCs or a T cell subset sorted from them (not recorded which). The CDR3 loop is CASSSGVNEQFF. The CDR3 region has the DNA TGTGCCAGCAGTTCAGGGGTGAATGAGCAGTTCTTC.